This is a list of T cell receptor beta chains from one sample in a study of cytomegalovirus exposure and HLA in healthy donors. Clones were sequenced by immunoSEQ multiplex PCR, and TCRdb holds only the in-frame ones, with some missing. The ten top clones account for approximately 5%, within a sample of fewer than 70,000 clones. What was sequenced was PBMCs. The receptors here all came from a man aged 30 to 39 in good health and CMV-seropositive. Both conserved end residues are part of each CDR3. The D gene is left open where the match is weak.

TRBV28	TRBJ1-5	TRBD1	CASSLDRFPSGNQPQHF	TGTGCCAGCTCATTGGACAGGTTCCCCTCCGGTAATCAGCCCCAGCATTTT
TRBV6-5	TRBJ2-1	.	CASSNQGNEQFF	TGTGCCAGCAGTAATCAGGGCAATGAGCAGTTCTTC
TRBV11-2	TRBJ2-5	TRBD2	CASSTGLAGETQYF	TGTGCCAGCAGCACGGGACTAGCGGGTGAGACCCAGTACTTC
TRBV5-6	TRBJ2-1	TRBD2	CASNPIGSGGAQFF	TGTGCCAGCAACCCGATCGGGAGCGGGGGGGCGCAGTTCTTC
TRBV6-1	TRBJ1-4	TRBD1	CASTNRDSTEKLFF	TGTGCCAGCACCAACCGGGACAGTACAGAAAAACTGTTTTTT
TRBV30	TRBJ1-1	.	CAWGPGGTEAFF	TGTGCCTGGGGCCCGGGGGGGACTGAAGCTTTCTTT
TRBV7-8	TRBJ2-7	TRBD2	CASSTPRGGPKEQYF	TGTGCCAGCAGCACTCCTCGGGGAGGGCCAAAAGAGCAGTACTTC
TRBV25-1	TRBJ2-7	TRBD1	CASSDPTGGNEQYF	TGTGCCAGCAGTGATCCAACAGGGGGCAACGAGCAGTACTTC
TRBV19	TRBJ2-2	.	CASSKGLYTGELFF	TGTGCCAGTAGTAAAGGACTCTACACCGGGGAGCTGTTTTTT
TRBV30	TRBJ1-2	TRBD1	CARDSHYGYTF	TGTGCCAGGGACAGTCACTATGGCTACACCTTC
TRBV14	TRBJ2-3	.	CASSQRDTQYF	TGTGCCAGCAGCCAACGAGATACGCAGTATTTT
TRBV9	TRBJ2-3	TRBD2	CASSGSSGRALDTQYF	TGTGCCAGCAGCGGGTCTAGCGGGAGGGCCCTAGATACGCAGTATTTT
TRBV2	TRBJ2-2	.	CASSDRTVWGGRQRITGELFF	TGTGCCAGCAGTGATCGTACAGTTTGGGGAGGTCGCCAACGGATCACCGGGGAGCTGTTTTTT
TRBV4-1	TRBJ2-1	TRBD2	CASSQPTSGRWYNEQFF	TGCGCCAGCAGCCAACCAACTAGCGGGAGATGGTACAATGAGCAGTTCTTC
TRBV7-2	TRBJ2-7	.	CARSFVREQYF	TGTGCCAGAAGCTTCGTTCGGGAGCAGTACTTC
TRBV25-1	TRBJ1-5	.	CASSESGGGFTQPQHF	TGTGCCAGCAGTGAATCCGGGGGTGGATTTACTCAGCCCCAGCATTTT
TRBV7-9	TRBJ1-1	TRBD1	CASSSNTGAEAFF	TGTGCCAGCAGCTCCAACACAGGGGCTGAAGCTTTCTTT
TRBV10-1	TRBJ1-5	TRBD1	CASCWDRENQPQHF	TGCGCCAGTTGCTGGGACAGAGAAAATCAGCCCCAGCATTTT
TRBV11-3	TRBJ2-3	.	CASSLGQVGTDTQYF	TGTGCCAGCAGCTTAGGACAGGTGGGGACAGATACGCAGTATTTT
TRBV14	TRBJ2-1	.	CASSQDLGSDNEQFF	TGTGCCAGCAGCCAAGACCTAGGCTCGGACAATGAGCAGTTCTTC
TRBV7-9	TRBJ2-5	.	CASSSRDYQETQYF	TGTGCCAGCAGCTCCCGGGACTACCAAGAGACCCAGTACTTC
TRBV9	TRBJ2-7	TRBD1	CASSVGEGTGLHEQYF	TGTGCCAGCAGCGTAGGAGAGGGGACAGGGCTCCACGAGCAGTACTTC
TRBV30	TRBJ1-1	.	CAWSVFGGFGTEAFF	TGTGCCTGGAGTGTATTTGGGGGCTTTGGCACTGAAGCTTTCTTT
TRBV30	TRBJ1-5	.	CAWSGGTNQPQHF	TGTGCCTGGAGTGGCGGAACCAATCAGCCCCAGCATTTT
TRBV30	TRBJ2-3	TRBD2	CAWSPQRDDTQYF	TGTGCCTGGAGTCCCCAGCGGGATGATACGCAGTATTTT
TRBV7-2	TRBJ1-2	.	CASSLTGANYGYTF	TGTGCCAGCAGCTTAACGGGAGCTAACTATGGCTACACCTTC
TRBV5-1	TRBJ1-5	.	CASSLSGQGVQPQHF	TGCGCCAGCAGCTTGTCGGGACAAGGGGTTCAGCCCCAGCATTTT
TRBV6-1	TRBJ2-5	.	CASNVLAGPETQYF	TGTGCCAGCAACGTCCTGGCGGGACCAGAGACCCAGTACTTC
TRBV6-5	TRBJ2-7	TRBD1	CASSTGTGMFEQYF	TGTGCCAGCAGTACAGGGACAGGGATGTTCGAGCAGTACTTC
TRBV18	TRBJ1-1	TRBD1	CASSQLRDSQGEFF	TGTGCCAGCTCCCAATTGAGGGACAGCCAAGGAGAATTCTTT
TRBV9	TRBJ1-1	.	CASSPPEADTEAFF	TGTGCCAGCAGCCCTCCGGAGGCGGACACTGAAGCTTTCTTT
TRBV10-3	TRBJ1-4	TRBD1	CAISPTGLGEKLFF	TGTGCCATCAGCCCGACAGGGCTAGGGGAAAAACTGTTTTTT
TRBV4-1	TRBJ2-2	.	CASSSPQGSNTGELFF	TGCGCCAGCAGCTCCCCGCAGGGGTCGAACACCGGGGAGCTGTTTTTT
TRBV5-1	TRBJ1-1	.	CASSLEQAPNTEAFF	TGCGCCAGCAGCTTGGAGCAGGCCCCGAACACTGAAGCTTTCTTT
TRBV7-2	TRBJ1-6	.	CASNRKVNSPLHF	TGTGCCAGCAATAGAAAAGTAAATTCACCCCTCCACTTT
TRBV19	TRBJ1-5	.	CASSPTGLGQPQHF	TGTGCCAGTTCGCCAACAGGGCTAGGTCAGCCCCAGCATTTT
TRBV6-1	TRBJ2-5	TRBD2	CASSVGLAGGETQYF	TGTGCCAGCAGTGTGGGACTAGCGGGGGGTGAGACCCAGTACTTC
TRBV5-1	TRBJ2-2	.	CASRPVNREGTGELFF	TGCGCCAGCAGGCCTGTTAACAGGGAAGGTACCGGGGAGCTGTTTTTT
TRBV19	TRBJ2-1	TRBD2	CASSIGEGGSDEQFF	TGTGCCAGTAGTATTGGCGAGGGAGGGTCCGATGAGCAGTTCTTC
TRBV7-3	TRBJ2-2	.	CASSPTSSGELFF	TGTGCCAGCAGCCCGACTAGTTCCGGGGAGCTGTTTTTT
TRBV19	TRBJ1-2	TRBD1	CASGTGGLGYGYTF	TGTGCCAGTGGAACAGGGGGATTGGGCTATGGCTACACCTTC
TRBV4-1	TRBJ2-5	TRBD2	CASSRGLFSGSRETQYF	TGCGCCAGCAGCCGCGGCCTTTTTAGCGGGAGTAGAGAGACCCAGTACTTC
TRBV2	TRBJ1-4	.	CASSDATNEKLFF	TGTGCCAGCAGTGACGCAACTAATGAAAAACTGTTTTTT
TRBV9	TRBJ2-1	TRBD2	CASSPRLAENNEQFF	TGTGCCAGCAGCCCAAGACTAGCGGAGAACAATGAGCAGTTCTTC
TRBV9	TRBJ2-7	.	CASSVANEQYF	TGTGCCAGCAGCGTAGCTAACGAGCAGTACTTC
TRBV4-1	TRBJ2-7	TRBD2	CASSLSGGANEQYF	TGCGCCAGCAGCCTTAGCGGGGGGGCTAACGAGCAGTACTTC
TRBV6-1	TRBJ2-1	TRBD1	CASSEETGNEQFF	TGTGCCAGCAGTGAGGAGACAGGGAACGAGCAGTTCTTC
TRBV2	TRBJ2-7	TRBD2	CASSMGLAGGDEQYF	TGTGCCAGCAGTATGGGGCTAGCGGGAGGTGACGAGCAGTACTTC
TRBV9	TRBJ1-1	.	CASSVGGFTEAFF	TGTGCCAGCAGCGTGGGGGGTTTTACTGAAGCTTTCTTT
TRBV19	TRBJ2-7	TRBD1	CASSIPLQGTGDPEQYF	TGTGCCAGTAGTATCCCTCTGCAGGGGACAGGGGATCCCGAGCAGTACTTC
TRBV10-3	TRBJ2-1	TRBD2	CAISPRTSANNEQFF	TGTGCCATCAGTCCACGGACTAGCGCCAACAATGAGCAGTTCTTC
TRBV18	TRBJ1-5	.	CASSLREGNQPQHF	TGTGCCAGCTCACTCAGGGAGGGCAATCAGCCCCAGCATTTT